This passage covers 24 T cell receptor beta chains from one sample sequenced in a study of beta chain features in type 1 diabetes. The isolated RNA, all of it, was reverse transcribed, so expressed TCRB transcripts were what got sequenced. Sequenced by immunoSEQ multiplex PCR; TCRdb stores in-frame clones only, minus some. The sample contains 150,000 to 200,000 clones, about 13% of which appear only once. Sequencing was performed on central memory CD4+ T cells from blood. These receptor sequences come from a woman under 30 in good health.

This clone was observed a few times. V and J are TRBV2 and TRBJ2-3; tentative D call: TRBD2 (6 bases). The CDR3 runs to 13 residues. Trimming stripped 9 bases from V and 10 bases from J, with 20 bases between. CDR1 is SNHLY, CDR2 FYNNEI, per germline. The CDR3 region has the DNA TGTGCCAGTTCACCGGGAGAAAGGTCTCCGCAGTATTTT. Translating it yields CASSPGERSPQYF.

This clone turned up a few times. The chain links TRBV28 to TRBJ2-5; TRBD1 matches at 10 bases. This CDR3 is 13 amino acids long. V shed 6 bases, J shed 5 bases, and the junction held 3 bases outside the gene matches. The germline CDR1 and CDR2 sequences are MDHEN and SYDVKM. CDR3 in amino acids: CASSRQGAETQYF. In DNA, the CDR3 is TGTGCCAGCAGCAGACAGGGGGCCGAGACCCAGTACTTC.

This clone was observed a handful of times. This CDR3 reads CAWAGQIEAFF. CDR3 nucleotides: TGTGCCTGGGCCGGACAGATTGAAGCTTTCTTT. The rearrangement joins TRBV30 to TRBJ1-1, with D tentatively TRBD1 (6 bases). V lost 5 bases, J lost 7 bases, and 11 bases lay in between. Per germline, CDR1 GTSNPN and CDR2 SVGIG (reference sequence). There are 11 residues in the CDR3.

This clone was observed a handful of times. The rearrangement links TRBV29-1 to TRBJ2-3; no definite D call. CDR3 size: 11 residues. The germline CDR1 and CDR2 sequences are SQVTM and ANQGSEA. Trimming left V 7 bases short and J 6 bases short, with 11 bases between. The CDR3 protein is CSATVQDTQYF. The DNA for the CDR3 is TGCAGCGCCACCGTTCAGGATACGCAGTATTTT.

This rearrangement joins TRBV7-9 to TRBJ2-7; 10 bases map to TRBD2. This CDR3 is built from 16 residues. The germline V gene encodes CDR1 SEHNR and CDR2 FQNEAQ (reference sequence). The V segment lost 5 bases and the J segment 0 bases; nucleotides outside the gene matches: 7. Written as DNA, the CDR3 is TGTGCCAGCAGCCACAAAAGCGGGGGGGCCTCCTACGAGCAGTACTTC. Its protein product is CASSHKSGGASYEQYF.

This chain joins TRBV6-6 and TRBJ2-2; D might be TRBD2 (5 bases). This CDR3 contains 13 residues. CDR1 is MNHNY and CDR2 is SVGAGI in the germline V gene (reference sequence). Deletions cut 5 bases from V and 3 bases from J, with 7 bases between. CDR3 sequence: CASSGGYTGELFF. CDR3 bases: TGTGCCAGCAGTGGAGGATACACCGGGGAGCTGTTTTTT.

The chain carries TRBV30 and TRBJ2-1; D is possibly TRBD2 (6 bases). The CDR3 extends over 12 amino acids. The V end was cut by 4 bases, the J end by 6 bases, with 10 bases between. Germline lookup yields CDR1 GTSNPN and CDR2 SVGIG (reference sequence). The CDR3 bases are TGTGCCTGGACACTAGCACTCAATGAGCAGTTCTTC. Translation gives CAWTLALNEQFF.

This rearrangement joins TRBV11-2 to TRBJ1-2, with TRBD1 matching over 10 bases. The V segment lost 8 bases and the J segment 2 bases; nucleotides outside the gene matches: 5. The CDR3 runs to 14 residues. Germline CDR1 reads SGHAT; CDR2 reads FQNNGV. CDR3 loop: CASLRDRGNYGYTF. CDR3 nucleotides: TGTGCCAGCCTCCGGGACAGGGGCAACTATGGCTACACCTTC.

The rearrangement links TRBV30 to TRBJ1-1, with TRBD1 matching over 8 bases. V was pared by 5 bases and J by 6 bases, with 11 bases of the junction left unmatched. This CDR3 is built from 14 residues. CDR1 is GTSNPN, CDR2 SVGIG, per germline (reference sequence). CDR3 bases: TGTGCCTGGCATCCCCTCGACAGGGGCTCTGAAGCTTTCTTT. The encoded protein is CAWHPLDRGSEAFF.

DNA of the CDR3: TGTGCCAGCAGTCTCAGCGGGAGGATCTACGAGCAGTACTTC. It codes for CASSLSGRIYEQYF. The chain links TRBV28 to TRBJ2-7, with TRBD2 identical over 9 bases. The CDR3 sequence is 14 residues long. V trimming: 5 bases; J trimming: 3 bases; junction bases outside the gene matches: 5. Germline assignment: CDR1 MDHEN and CDR2 SYDVKM.

This rearrangement joins TRBV30 to TRBJ2-7; 12 nucleotides line up with TRBD2. Germline lookup yields CDR1 GTSNPN and CDR2 SVGIG (reference sequence). The CDR3 consists of 14 residues. Trimming took 4 bases from V and 5 from J; bases not matched to a gene: 6. This CDR3 reads CAWTPGLAGHEQYF. CDR3 in DNA: TGTGCCTGGACCCCAGGACTAGCGGGACACGAGCAGTACTTC.

The J gene is TRBJ1-1, the V gene TRBV6-1, with 7 bases lining up with TRBD1. The V and J ends lost 5 bases and 0 bases, in that order; junction bases with no gene match: 3. Germline-derived CDR1 and CDR2 are MNHNS and SASEGT. This CDR3 has 14 residues. Here the CDR3 DNA reads TGTGCCAGCAGTAAACAGGGGTTGAACACTGAAGCTTTCTTT. This encodes CASSKQGLNTEAFF.

The chain recombines TRBV5-1 with TRBJ1-2, with D possibly TRBD1 on 6 matching bases. V was cut by 0 bases and J by 4 bases, with 16 bases left in between. Per germline, CDR1 SGHRS and CDR2 YFSETQ. CDR3 length: 16 amino acids. The CDR3 is CASSLEGVRPLYGYTF. CDR3 sequence (DNA): TGCGCCAGCAGCTTGGAGGGGGTTAGGCCTCTCTATGGCTACACCTTC.

This clone has a handful of counts. The J gene is TRBJ1-1, the V gene TRBV30; 11 positions agree with TRBD1. This CDR3 has 17 residues. Germline values: CDR1 GTSNPN, CDR2 SVGIG (reference sequence). Losses at the gene ends were 3 bases for V and 3 bases for J; bases not matched to a gene: 12. The CDR3 is CAWSPRTGGIVDTEAFF. CDR3 bases: TGTGCCTGGAGCCCAAGGACAGGGGGCATTGTAGACACTGAAGCTTTCTTT.

This clone occurred a few times. J is TRBJ2-5 and V is TRBV9, with 7 positions matching TRBD2. The last part of the DNA fits TRBJ2-7 better; the J call may be wrong. Germline CDR1 reads SGDLS; CDR2 reads YYNGEE. The CDR3 runs 15 residues. Written as DNA, the CDR3 is TGTGCCAGCAGCGTCGGACTAGGACAATCCTACGAGCAGTACTTC. It encodes CASSVGLGQSYEQYF.

This clone was seen a handful of times. The chain combines TRBV6-1 with TRBJ2-3; D perhaps matches TRBD2 (6 bases). In germline, CDR1 is MNHNS, CDR2 SASEGT. With 6 bases removed from V and 2 bases from J, the gap between germline ends came to 12 bases. The CDR3 spans 14 residues. The CDR3 protein is CASSGLSSTDTQYF. The CDR3 DNA sequence: TGTGCCAGCAGCGGACTATCCTCCACAGATACGCAGTATTTT.

This clone was counted between two and nine times. The chain carries TRBV29-1 and TRBJ1-1; 12 bases fit TRBD1. In germline, CDR1 is SQVTM, CDR2 ANQGSEA. V shed 6 bases, J shed 5 bases, and the junction held 10 bases outside the gene matches. CDR3 length: 15 residues. Written as DNA, the CDR3 is TGCAGCGTCTCCGGGACAGGGGGCGCGGGAACTGAAGCTTTCTTT. Protein sequence: CSVSGTGGAGTEAFF.

This clone showed up just a few times. The chain couples TRBV6-1 to TRBJ1-2, with 7 positions matching TRBD1. The V and J ends lost 3 bases and 8 bases, in that order; junction bases with no gene match: 6. CDR1 and CDR2 from the germline V gene are MNHNS and SASEGT. The CDR3 spans 13 residues. The CDR3 protein is CASSDGQVGGYTF. In DNA form, the CDR3 reads TGTGCCAGCAGTGACGGACAGGTGGGCGGCTACACCTTC.

The genes are TRBV4-2 and TRBJ2-2, with D perhaps TRBD2 (5 bases). Trimming left V 7 bases short and J 5 bases short, with 17 bases between. The CDR3 runs to 15 residues. The V gene's germline CDR1 is LGHNA and CDR2 YNFKEQ. The chain's CDR3 is CASKRAVTMTGELFF. In DNA form, the CDR3 reads TGTGCCAGCAAGAGGGCAGTAACAATGACCGGGGAGCTGTTTTTT.

The chain uses TRBV5-4 and TRBJ1-5; possibly TRBD1 for D (5 bases). V dropped 4 bases and J dropped 7 bases, with 18 bases sitting between them. There are 15 residues in the CDR3. The germline CDR1 and CDR2 sequences are SGHNT and YYREEE (reference sequence). The CDR3 region is CASSLGPEGYQPQHF. The CDR3 bases are TGTGCCAGCAGCCTGGGGCCGGAGGGATACCAGCCCCAGCATTTT.

The V and J genes are TRBV18 and TRBJ2-7, with a tentative D call TRBD1 (6 bases). The CDR3 has 14 residues. Trimming took 0 bases from V and 2 from J, leaving 8 bases between them. Germline loops: CDR1 KGHSH, CDR2 LQKENI. In DNA form, the CDR3 reads TGTGCCAGCTCACCACCACAGGGTACCTACGAGCAGTACTTC. It specifies CASSPPQGTYEQYF.

In this sample, this clone turned up a few times. This sequence joins TRBV28 and TRBJ1-2; 8 bases align to TRBD1. The trim removed 1 base at V and 2 bases at J, leaving 9 bases unmatched. The germline gives CDR1 MDHEN, CDR2 SYDVKM. This CDR3 region has 17 residues. CDR3 nucleotides: TGTGCCAGCAGTTTATTCCTGGGAGGACAGGGAAACTATGGCTACACCTTC. Translating gives CASSLFLGGQGNYGYTF.

This clone has only a few counts. The rearrangement uses TRBV7-9 and TRBJ2-7, with TRBD2 matching over 8 bases. Germline lookup yields CDR1 SEHNR and CDR2 FQNEAQ (reference sequence). This CDR3 has 16 amino acids. Trimming removed 4 bases from V and 2 bases from J; junction bases left unmatched: 10. The CDR3 DNA is TGTGCCAGCAGCTCCCATCGGGGGGGGCAAGCCTACGAGCAGTACTTC. It is translated as CASSSHRGGQAYEQYF.

This clone was counted only a few times. The chain links TRBV6-6 to TRBJ2-3; no reliable D call. Germline CDR1 is MNHNY and CDR2 is SVGAGI (reference sequence). CDR3 length: 12 residues. V shed 6 bases and J shed 6 bases, with 10 bases lying between them. For the CDR3, the DNA is TGTGCCAGCAGCCTTCCTAGGGATACGCAGTATTTT. The encoded protein is CASSLPRDTQYF.